A single TCR beta chain is shown here with its context. What it binds is not known. The data originate from a study of blood T cells in healthy people across ages. Turning to the study itself: Template switching picked up about one barcoded beta molecule for each two T cells. General study points: What prevented conclusive comparison of naive and antigen-experienced cells was that PBMCs were unsorted.

Primed by a sample-barcoded 5' primer and a J-beta primer mix, a second PCR proceeded for 7 to 11 cycles. TCRdb reprocessed the 5' RACE reads with MiXCR, giving one entry per CDR3 protein. The sample has 800,000 to 900,000 distinct CDR3 sequences; approximately 65% are singletons. Germline V gene sequence: CDR1 MNHEY, CDR2 SVGEGT. The CDR3 covers 13 residues. V dropped 6 bases and J dropped 8 bases, with 13 bases sitting between them. Material: blood. This receptor was obtained from a man aged 30 to 45 in good health. This chain uses TRBV6-2 or TRBV6-3 with TRBJ1-4; no clear D gene. CDR3 coding DNA: TGTGCCAGCAGCCCATTGGAGTACGAAAAACTGTTTTTT. Translation gives CASSPLEYEKLFF.